A single sample is the source of the 18 T cell receptor beta chains below, sequenced in a study of blood T cell repertoires in COVID-19. Measured with immunoSEQ multiplex PCR; TCRdb has only the in-frame clones, and not every one. Here the sample spans fewer than 350,000 clones, 70% to 90% being singletons. The sequenced material came from peripheral blood. These TCRs come from a human donor in a cohort sampled during active COVID-19.

V gene TRBV18 combines with J gene TRBJ2-6; 9 bases agree with TRBD1. Germline V gives CDR1 KGHSH, CDR2 LQKENI. The CDR3 extends over 18 amino acids. The V segment lost 2 bases and the J segment 0 bases; nucleotides outside the gene matches: 5. CDR3 in amino acids: CASSPEGTGLSGANVLTF. CDR3 coding DNA: TGTGCCAGCTCACCAGAAGGGACAGGGCTCTCTGGGGCCAACGTCCTGACTTTC.

This clone was detected a few times. This sequence joins TRBV11-2 and TRBJ2-3, with no clear D. This CDR3 is 14 amino acids long. Germline assignment: CDR1 SGHAT and CDR2 FQNNGV. Trimming took off 5 bases at V and 3 bases at J, with 12 bases between the two ends. Written as DNA, the CDR3 is TGTGCCAGCAGCGTGGCAGAAGCGACAGATACGCAGTATTTT. Translated, it gives CASSVAEATDTQYF.

The V and J genes are TRBV5-1 and TRBJ2-1; 11 bases fit TRBD1. J gave up 8 bases and V 4 bases, and 11 bases lay outside the gene matches. Germline V gene lookup returns CDR1 SGHRS and CDR2 YFSETQ. The CDR3 length is 16 residues. Here the CDR3 reads CASSLGGTGGLYEQFF. Written as DNA, the CDR3 is TGCGCCAGCAGCCTCGGGGGGACAGGGGGACTCTATGAGCAGTTCTTC.

This clone has just one count. The chain couples TRBV6-1 to TRBJ2-5; 7 nucleotides align to TRBD1. Germline CDR1 is MNHNS and CDR2 is SASEGT. CDR3 size: 14 residues. Germline trimming cut 2 bases from V and 5 bases from J; bases unmatched to any gene: 5. In nucleotides, the CDR3 is TGTGCCAGCAGTGAACACAGGGGAATGGAGACCCAGTACTTC. Translated, it gives CASSEHRGMETQYF.

The chain links TRBV19 to TRBJ1-1; D ambiguous. V was clipped by 3 bases and J by 2 bases, with 7 bases between them. Germline CDR1 reads LNHDA; CDR2 reads SQIVND (reference sequence). The CDR3 length is 13 residues. The CDR3 sequence is CASSMGRNTEAFF. CDR3 DNA sequence: TGTGCCAGTAGTATGGGCAGAAACACTGAAGCTTTCTTT.

The rearrangement joins TRBV9 to TRBJ2-7, with 8 nucleotides matching TRBD1. Per germline, CDR1 SGDLS and CDR2 YYNGEE. The CDR3 is made up of 14 amino acids. V shed 4 bases and J 5 bases; nucleotides not matched to a gene: 8. The CDR3 here is CASSPGTGSDEQYF. For the CDR3, the DNA is TGTGCCAGCAGCCCCGGGACAGGCTCTGACGAGCAGTACTTC.

This clone appeared once. The chain recombines TRBV19 with TRBJ2-7; 10 nucleotides match TRBD1. The germline V gene has CDR1 LNHDA and CDR2 SQIVND (reference sequence). Trimming took 1 base from V and 3 from J; bases not matched to a gene: 3. The CDR3 contains 15 residues. CDR3 loop: CASSIAGTGVYEQYF. CDR3 nucleotide sequence: TGTGCCAGTAGTATAGCCGGGACAGGGGTCTACGAGCAGTACTTC.

The V gene is TRBV7-9, the J gene TRBJ1-4; D is unresolved. The CDR3 loop spans 11 amino acids. V was trimmed by 5 bases and J by 5 bases, leaving 3 bases between them. CDR1 is SEHNR, CDR2 FQNEAQ, per germline (reference sequence). The CDR3 sequence: CASSLNEKLFF. In nucleotides, the CDR3 is TGTGCCAGCAGCCTAAATGAAAAACTGTTTTTT. Full variable domain (rest looked up from reference TRBV7-9 and TRBJ1-4): DTGVSQNPRHKITKRGQNVTFRCDPISEHNRLYWYRQTLGQGPEFLTYFQNEAQLEKSRLLSDRFSAERPKGSFSTLEIQRTEQGDSAMYLCASSLNEKLFFGSGTQLSVL.

The chain uses TRBV19 and TRBJ2-2; 11 positions match TRBD2. With 5 bases clipped from V and 1 base from J, the junction kept 9 bases outside the gene matches. This CDR3 region has 18 residues. Germline lookup yields CDR1 LNHDA and CDR2 SQIVND (reference sequence). CDR3 coding DNA: TGTGCCAGTAGTCTCTATGGACTAGCGGGCTTGAACACCGGGGAGCTGTTTTTT. This codes for CASSLYGLAGLNTGELFF.

The V call is TRBV3-1 (or the pseudogene TRBV3-2), the J call TRBJ2-2; 11 bases are a match to TRBD2. In germline, CDR1 is LGHDT, CDR2 YNNKEL (reference sequence). This CDR3 has 20 amino acids. Trimming cost V 0 bases and J 7 bases; bases outside gene matches: 16. The CDR3 DNA reads TGTGCCAGCAGCCAAGATCGATTGGCTAGCGGGGGGAATTCACACGGGGAGCTGTTTTTT. It yields the protein CASSQDRLASGGNSHGELFF.

The chain couples TRBV20-1 to TRBJ1-6; D gene ambiguous. V gave up 3 bases and J gave up 4 bases, with 16 bases separating them. Germline-derived CDR1 and CDR2 are DFQATT and SNEGSKA (reference sequence). The CDR3 contains 16 residues. CDR3 DNA sequence: TGCAGTGCTAGTCGGGGTCCCCTCCATTATAATTCACCCCTCCACTTT. Translation gives CSASRGPLHYNSPLHF.

The J gene is TRBJ2-7, the V gene TRBV6-5; a weak D match, TRBD1 (8 bases). V was trimmed by 6 bases and J by 4 bases, leaving 16 bases between them. In germline, CDR1 is MNHEY, CDR2 SVGAGI. CDR3 length equals 14 residues. The CDR3 nucleotides are TGTGCCAGCAGCCCCGGACAGGGAGGGTACGAGCAGTACTTC. Residues: CASSPGQGGYEQYF.

The genes are TRBV10-3 and TRBJ1-1; the D gene is possibly TRBD1 (6 bases). The germline gives CDR1 ENHRY, CDR2 SYGVKD. CDR3 length: 16 amino acids. Trimming stripped 3 bases from V and 4 bases from J, with 18 bases between. The CDR3 region is CAISELLQGTGTEAFF. The DNA for the CDR3 is TGTGCCATCAGTGAACTATTACAGGGCACCGGCACTGAAGCTTTCTTT.

This sequence joins TRBV19 and TRBJ2-7, with D maybe TRBD2 (5 bases). Per germline, CDR1 LNHDA and CDR2 SQIVND (reference sequence). The CDR3 extends over 14 amino acids. V shed 11 bases and J shed 4 bases, with 21 bases lying between them. The chain's CDR3 is CARIGAPEGYEQYF. In DNA form, the CDR3 reads TGTGCCCGAATCGGAGCGCCTGAGGGATACGAGCAGTACTTC.

The V call is TRBV7-9, the J call TRBJ1-4, with 7 bases fitting TRBD1. V trimming: 4 bases; J trimming: 6 bases; junction bases outside the gene matches: 11. The CDR3 runs 16 residues. CDR1 SEHNR and CDR2 FQNEAQ come from the germline V gene (reference sequence). The CDR3 nucleotides read TGTGCCAGCAGCTCCGGGCGGGACAGCAATTATGAAAAACTGTTTTTT. Amino acid sequence: CASSSGRDSNYEKLFF.

V usage is TRBV5-1 and J usage is TRBJ2-6, with 11 nucleotides matching TRBD1. The CDR3 consists of 19 residues. The trim removed 0 bases at V and 0 bases at J, leaving 5 bases unmatched. Germline V lookup: CDR1 SGHRS, CDR2 YFSETQ. CDR3 protein: CASSLERDRGISGANVLTF. The CDR3, as DNA: TGCGCCAGCAGCTTGGAAAGGGACAGGGGGATCTCTGGGGCCAACGTCCTGACTTTC.

The rearrangement uses TRBV6-2 or TRBV6-3 and TRBJ1-5; 8 bases map to TRBD1. The CDR3 covers 17 residues. Germline loops: CDR1 MNHEY, CDR2 SVGEGT. V shed 6 bases and J 7 bases; nucleotides not matched to a gene: 17. In nucleotides, the CDR3 is TGTGCCAGCAGCGACGAGAGGCTTCAGGGGGCAGGGCAGCCCCAGCATTTT. Protein: CASSDERLQGAGQPQHF.

The chain links TRBV3-1 (or the pseudogene TRBV3-2) to TRBJ1-5, with TRBD1 matching over 8 bases. The germline CDR1 and CDR2 sequences are LGHDT and YNNKEL (reference sequence). The V and J ends lost 1 base and 7 bases, in that order; junction bases with no gene match: 3. This CDR3 contains 14 residues. The CDR3, as DNA: TGTGCCAGCAGCCAAGCAGGGGGCTTACAGCCCCAGCATTTT. This translates into CASSQAGGLQPQHF.